These 20 T cell receptor beta chains share one sample of origin, sequenced in a study of cytomegalovirus exposure and HLA in healthy donors listed by TCRdb under 2017. The library was obtained by the immunoSEQ multiplex PCR assay. For the multiplex PCR, a mixture combining 60 forward primers for TCR Vbeta segments and 13 reverse primers for TCR Jbeta segments was used. TCRdb provides this immuneACCESS table in a form limited to in-frame rearrangements. Some clones are lacking; in checked studies, under half of them reflect an unresolved V gene, and why the rest are absent is not known. The table for this sample lists about 200,000 clones; approximately 79% of them were counted only once. Together, the top ten hold roughly 1.5% of the sample. Specimen: PBMCs. The receptors come from a man between 45 and 60 years old in good health and CMV-seronegative.

The chain combines TRBV5-1 with TRBJ2-1, with 7 bases identical to TRBD2. The CDR3 runs to 16 residues. Germline V gene lookup returns CDR1 SGHRS and CDR2 YFSETQ. Trimming removed 4 bases from V and 9 bases from J; junction bases left unmatched: 16. CDR3 region: CASSLLGSGVPSEQFF. The CDR3 DNA is TGCGCCAGCAGCCTCCTGGGCAGCGGGGTACCTAGTGAGCAGTTCTTC.

This chain connects TRBV6-4 to TRBJ2-7; no firm D call. V lost 5 bases, J lost 3 bases, and 11 bases lay in between. The CDR3 contains 13 residues. Germline CDR1 reads MRHNA; CDR2 reads SNTAGT. Here the CDR3 reads CASSPKPYYEQYF. In DNA form, the CDR3 reads TGTGCCAGCAGTCCCAAGCCTTACTACGAGCAGTACTTC.

V is TRBV7-9 and J is TRBJ1-5; D is perhaps TRBD1 (6 bases). The CDR3 totals 15 residues. The germline V gene encodes CDR1 SEHNR and CDR2 FQNEAQ (reference sequence). Trimming stripped 2 bases from V and 4 bases from J, with 12 bases between. This chain's CDR3 is CASSLSGALNQPQHF. CDR3 nucleotide sequence: TGTGCCAGCAGCTTATCAGGGGCCTTAAATCAGCCCCAGCATTTT.

The V gene is TRBV19, the J gene TRBJ2-7; D is possibly TRBD1 (5 bases). Per germline, CDR1 LNHDA and CDR2 SQIVND (reference sequence). Trimming stripped 11 bases from V and 3 bases from J, with 14 bases between. This CDR3 is built from 12 residues. The CDR3 sequence is CASGADNYEQYF. CDR3 nucleotide sequence: TGTGCCTCTGGGGCGGATAACTACGAGCAGTACTTC.

This sequence joins TRBV14 and TRBJ1-4, with D unresolved. Germline V gene lookup returns CDR1 SGHDN and CDR2 FVKESK. The CDR3 has 15 amino acids. The V end lost 1 base, the J end lost 1 base, and 7 bases lay between the germline ends. Here the CDR3 reads CASSQAGITNEKLFF. CDR3 bases: TGTGCCAGCAGCCAAGCCGGGATAACTAATGAAAAACTGTTTTTT.

This chain connects TRBV7-3 to TRBJ1-1; no clear D gene. The CDR3 spans 13 residues. V shed 4 bases and J shed 5 bases, with 11 bases lying between them. Germline CDR1 SGHTA, CDR2 FQGTGA. CDR3 coding DNA: TGTGCCAGCAGCTCCACCCGGGTGACTGAAGCTTTCTTT. Its protein is CASSSTRVTEAFF.

CDR3 region: CASSANKAGGSVDTQYF. The DNA for the CDR3 is TGTGCCAGCAGCGCCAACAAGGCGGGAGGCAGCGTAGATACGCAGTATTTT. The chain uses TRBV9 and TRBJ2-3, with 8 bases identical to TRBD2. Germline CDR1 and CDR2: SGDLS and YYNGEE. The CDR3 is 17 residues long. V shed 3 bases and J 5 bases; nucleotides not matched to a gene: 14. Full variable domain (rest looked up from reference TRBV9 and TRBJ2-3): DSGVTQTPKHLITATGQRVTLRCSPRSGDLSVYWYQQSLDQGLQFLIQYYNGEERAKGNILERFSAQQFPDLHSELNLSSLELGDSALYFCASSANKAGGSVDTQYFGPGTRLTVL.

As DNA, the CDR3 is TGTGCCAGCAGCTTAGCTTCGGGGACAGATACGCAGTATTTT. Translation: CASSLASGTDTQYF. This chain uses TRBV7-8 with TRBJ2-3, with a weak D call TRBD2 (5 bases). The germline V and J ends were trimmed by 0 bases and 3 bases, with 7 bases remaining between them. The germline CDR1 and CDR2 sequences are SGHVS and FQNEAQ. The length of the CDR3 is 14 residues.

The rearrangement uses TRBV27 and TRBJ2-5; D might be TRBD1 (6 bases). The J call is doubtful: the DNA matches TRBJ2-7 better. Germline V gene data show CDR1 as MNHEY and CDR2 as SMNVEV (reference sequence). The CDR3 is 15 amino acids. DNA for the CDR3: TGTGCCAGCAGTTTACAGGGGACCGATTCCTACGAGCAGTACTTC. Translated: CASSLQGTDSYEQYF.

The chain combines TRBV7-9 with TRBJ2-5, with D possibly being TRBD2 (5 bases). The V gene lost 8 bases and the J gene lost 4 bases, with 11 bases spanning the gap. The CDR3 contains 12 residues. Germline V lookup: CDR1 SEHNR, CDR2 FQNEAQ (reference sequence). CDR3 in amino acids: CASRDPRETQYF. The CDR3 DNA is TGTGCCAGCCGGGATCCCCGAGAGACCCAGTACTTC.

The rearrangement uses TRBV30 and TRBJ1-1; tentative D call: TRBD1 (6 bases). Germline assignment: CDR1 GTSNPN and CDR2 SVGIG (reference sequence). The CDR3 is made up of 13 amino acids. Trimming took off 3 bases at V and 1 base at J, with 9 bases between the two ends. The CDR3 spells CAWRDSWNTEAFF. DNA of the CDR3: TGTGCCTGGAGGGACAGTTGGAACACTGAAGCTTTCTTT.

This sequence joins TRBV18 and TRBJ1-1; weak D call: TRBD1 (5 bases). The CDR3 consists of 16 residues. Germline CDR1 is KGHSH and CDR2 is LQKENI. The ends were cut back, 1 base at V and 0 bases at J, with 12 bases in the middle. The CDR3 sequence: CASSPLPGGVNTEAFF. The DNA for the CDR3 is TGTGCCAGCTCACCACTGCCGGGGGGGGTGAACACTGAAGCTTTCTTT.

This chain links TRBV2 with TRBJ2-7; 8 bases are a match to TRBD2. V shed 6 bases, J shed 1 base, and the junction held 8 bases outside the gene matches. The germline gives CDR1 SNHLY, CDR2 FYNNEI. This CDR3 has 15 residues. The chain's CDR3 is CASSPSGRRSYEQYF. The CDR3 bases are TGTGCCAGCAGCCCAAGCGGGAGAAGGTCCTACGAGCAGTACTTC.

This clone was recorded only once. Other DNA variants within this sample encode the same CDR3. The V call is TRBV20-1, the J call TRBJ1-1; 7 nucleotides line up with TRBD1. With V trimmed by 6 bases and J by 5 bases, 3 bases remained unmatched. This CDR3 region has 11 residues. The germline V gene encodes CDR1 DFQATT and CDR2 SNEGSKA (reference sequence). The chain's CDR3 is CSAKTGTEAFF. The CDR3 coding sequence is TGCAGTGCAAAGACAGGGACTGAAGCTTTCTTT.

This rearrangement joins TRBV7-9 to TRBJ1-2, with 9 positions matching TRBD1. The CDR3 contains 15 residues. Looked up from germline, CDR1 is SEHNR and CDR2 is FQNEAQ (reference sequence). V was clipped by 5 bases and J by 7 bases; unmatched bases: 11. Here the CDR3 reads CASSLGGDRERGYTF. The DNA of the CDR3 is TGTGCCAGCAGCCTCGGGGGGGACAGGGAACGTGGCTACACCTTC.

The CDR3 DNA is TGTGCCAGCAGCCCTAGGACTAGCGGGAGGTTCTACAATGAGCAGTTCTTC. It codes for CASSPRTSGRFYNEQFF. The chain uses TRBV7-6 and TRBJ2-1, with 14 bases fitting TRBD2. The CDR3 totals 17 residues. V trimming: 5 bases; J trimming: 3 bases; junction bases outside the gene matches: 6. Germline CDR1 and CDR2: SGHVS and FNYEAQ.

The chain combines TRBV19 with TRBJ2-7; possibly TRBD1 for D (5 bases). The CDR3 is 12 amino acids. V was clipped by 9 bases and J by 4 bases, with 13 bases between them. CDR1 and CDR2 (germline): LNHDA, SQIVND (reference sequence). The CDR3 here is CASRGAPYEQYF. As DNA, the CDR3 is TGTGCCAGCCGTGGGGCACCTTACGAGCAGTACTTC. Complete variable domain (other parts from reference TRBV19 and TRBJ2-7): DGGITQSPKYLFRKEGQNVTLSCEQNLNHDAMYWYRQDPGQGLRLIYYSQIVNDFQKGDIAEGYSVSREKKESFPLTVTSAQKNPTAFYLCASRGAPYEQYFGPGTRLTVT.

The rearrangement uses TRBV6-6 and TRBJ1-1; tentative D call: TRBD1 (5 bases). CDR1 is MNHNY and CDR2 is SVGAGI in the germline V gene (reference sequence). This CDR3 spans 14 amino acids. The V end lost 7 bases, the J end lost 1 base, and 13 bases lay between the germline ends. The CDR3 region is CASKKTDKNTEAFF. The CDR3 coding sequence is TGTGCCAGCAAGAAGACAGACAAGAACACTGAAGCTTTCTTT.

The V and J genes are TRBV25-1 and TRBJ2-5; no definite D call. This CDR3 is built from 17 residues. The germline V and J ends were trimmed by 2 bases and 5 bases, with 21 bases remaining between them. Germline assignment: CDR1 MGHDK and CDR2 SYGVNS. CDR3 sequence (DNA): TGTGCCAGCAGTGAAGATCGTAGATCCTCGGTCGGGGAGACCCAGTACTTC. This gives the protein CASSEDRRSSVGETQYF.

This chain links TRBV30 with TRBJ2-7, with a tentative D call TRBD1 (5 bases). V was cut by 2 bases and J by 4 bases, with 12 bases left in between. Germline V CDR1 and CDR2: GTSNPN, SVGIG (reference sequence). This CDR3 spans 13 amino acids. CDR3 sequence (DNA): TGTGCCTGGAGTAGAAGGGGCCTGTACGAGCAGTACTTC. This translates into CAWSRRGLYEQYF.